Described below is a single TCR beta chain sequence and its context. The antigen is undetermined. The entry originates in a study of beta chain features in type 1 diabetes. Study-level points and caveats: Naive, central memory and regulatory TCRB repertoires appeared more similar among patients than healthy donors. The study found moderately but significantly shorter TCRB CDR3s in all four CD4+ subsets of Type 1 diabetes patients. Any HLA type influence on TCRB rearrangement was left unresolved here.

It was one heparinised blood draw, averaging about 120 mL, that each donor gave. The CDR3 has 14 residues. V gave up 2 bases and J gave up 7 bases; unmatched junction bases: 3. In germline, CDR1 is SGHNT, CDR2 YYREEE (reference sequence). Sequenced material consisted of expressed TCRB transcripts (all of the isolated RNA was reverse transcribed). The protocol was immunoSEQ multiplex PCR, while the TCRdb copy is restricted to in-frame clones and leaves out a portion. The data hold about 650,000 clones, with about an eighth observed a single time. Sample: naive CD4+ T cells from blood. This chain uses TRBV5-4 with TRBJ1-6; 7 bases are shared with TRBD1. This sequence was found in a man in his thirties or forties with type 1 diabetes. For the CDR3, the DNA is TGTGCCAGCAGCTTTGGACAGGAGAATTCACCCCTCCACTTT. It encodes CASSFGQENSPLHF.